The 26 T cell receptor beta chains presented below share a single source sample, sequenced in a study of OX40 agonist ivuxolimab in advanced cancers. The repertoire was sequenced with immunoSEQ multiplex PCR; TCRdb's copy has only in-frame clones and lacks some. Here the sample spans some 80,000 clones, around 87% being singletons. This specimen consisted of CD4+ or CD8+ T cells sorted from blood, obtained in a trial of the OX40 agonist ivuxolimab. These receptor sequences come from an adult with an advanced solid tumor such as melanoma, head and neck, liver or kidney cancer.

V usage is TRBV25-1 and J usage is TRBJ2-7; D possibly corresponds to TRBD1 (6 bases). Trimming cost V 2 bases and J 1 base, with 9 bases left between them. CDR3 length equals 14 residues. The germline gives CDR1 MGHDK, CDR2 SYGVNS. This CDR3 reads CASSETGQSYEQYF. The CDR3 nucleotides are TGTGCCAGCAGTGAAACCGGACAGTCCTACGAGCAGTACTTC.

This clone was detected only once. The chain has TRBV5-1 and TRBJ2-5; TRBD2 matches at 10 bases. V shed 8 bases and J 0 bases; nucleotides not matched to a gene: 4. This CDR3 is 14 amino acids long. Germline loops: CDR1 SGHRS, CDR2 YFSETQ. The DNA of the CDR3 is TGCGCCAGTCAAGCGGGGGGGTACCAAGAGACCCAGTACTTC. Translation gives CASQAGGYQETQYF.

V gene TRBV19 combines with J gene TRBJ1-4, with 9 positions matching TRBD1. CDR1 LNHDA and CDR2 SQIVND come from the germline V gene (reference sequence). The CDR3 contains 13 residues. Germline trimming cut 8 bases from V and 7 bases from J; bases unmatched to any gene: 5. The CDR3 loop reads CASSGTGSEKLFF. CDR3 DNA sequence: TGTGCCAGTTCCGGGACAGGGTCTGAAAAACTGTTTTTT.

CDR3 nucleotide sequence: TGTGCCAGCTCCCGAAGCCAGCTAAACACTGAAGCTTTCTTT. Residues: CASSRSQLNTEAFF. The chain uses TRBV6-5 and TRBJ1-1; D call uncertain. Germline lookup yields CDR1 MNHEY and CDR2 SVGAGI. The CDR3 runs 14 residues. Trimming stripped 8 bases from V and 2 bases from J, with 15 bases between.

The chain recombines TRBV5-1 with TRBJ2-7, with D perhaps being TRBD1 or TRBD2 (5 bases each). Trimming stripped 3 bases from V and 5 bases from J, with 18 bases between. CDR3 length equals 15 residues. Germline V gene sequence: CDR1 SGHRS, CDR2 YFSETQ. For the CDR3, the DNA is TGCGCCAGCAGCTCCGCCGGGACCCTTGAAGACGAGCAGTACTTC. Amino acid sequence: CASSSAGTLEDEQYF.

The chain combines TRBV12-5 with TRBJ1-1; unclear D gene. Germline V gene sequence: CDR1 LGHNT, CDR2 FRNRAP. V was shortened by 3 bases and J by 2 bases, with 7 bases between the two germline ends. CDR3 length equals 13 residues. For the CDR3, the DNA is TGTGCTAGTGGTTTTAGGTTCAACACTGAAGCTTTCTTT. Its translation is CASGFRFNTEAFF.

The chain uses TRBV18 and TRBJ1-3; possibly TRBD1 for D (5 bases). The V end was cut by 3 bases, the J end by 1 base, with 7 bases between. This CDR3 region has 14 residues. Germline-derived CDR1 and CDR2 are KGHSH and LQKENI. CDR3 loop: CASSPQGSGNTIYF. The DNA of the CDR3 is TGTGCCAGCTCACCTCAGGGTTCTGGAAACACCATATATTTT.

The rearrangement links TRBV11-2 to TRBJ1-1; the D gene is possibly TRBD1 (5 bases). The V and J ends lost 2 bases and 3 bases respectively, with 13 bases between them. The germline V gene has CDR1 SGHAT and CDR2 FQNNGV. The CDR3 loop spans 15 amino acids. The CDR3 region is CASSLSLRGDTEAFF. CDR3 bases: TGTGCCAGCAGCTTATCTTTGCGGGGGGACACTGAAGCTTTCTTT. The whole variable domain, remainder taken from reference TRBV11-2 and TRBJ1-1, is EAGVAQSPRYKIIEKRQSVAFWCNPISGHATLYWYQQILGQGPKLLIQFQNNGVVDDSQLPKDRFSAERLKGVDSTLKIQPAKLEDSAVYLCASSLSLRGDTEAFFGQGTRLTVV.

The CDR3 DNA sequence: TGTGCCAGCAGTGAAGGACAGTTCTATGGCTACACCTTC. Its translation: CASSEGQFYGYTF. V and J are TRBV2 and TRBJ1-2; D is perhaps TRBD1 (5 bases). This CDR3 spans 13 amino acids. Trimming took off 1 base at V and 4 bases at J, with 7 bases between the two ends. CDR1 SNHLY and CDR2 FYNNEI come from the germline V gene.

V is TRBV30 and J is TRBJ1-2; 9 bases fit TRBD1. The germline V gene encodes CDR1 GTSNPN and CDR2 SVGIG (reference sequence). V was pared by 3 bases and J by 4 bases, with 3 bases of the junction left unmatched. The CDR3 spans 13 residues. CDR3 sequence reads: CAWSAGQGYGYTF. CDR3 coding DNA: TGTGCCTGGAGCGCGGGACAGGGCTATGGCTACACCTTC. Full variable domain (remainder filled in from reference TRBV30 and TRBJ1-2): SQTIHQWPATLVQPVGSPLSLECTVEGTSNPNLYWYRQAAGRGLQLLFYSVGIGQISSEVPQNLSASRPQDRQFILSSKKLLLSDSGFYLCAWSAGQGYGYTFGSGTRLTVV.

The gene calls are TRBV5-1 and TRBJ2-7; 9 bases are a match to TRBD1. Germline V gene lookup returns CDR1 SGHRS and CDR2 YFSETQ. V lost 4 bases, J lost 4 bases, and 6 bases stayed unmatched. CDR3 length: 14 amino acids. As DNA, the CDR3 is TGCGCCAGCAGCCCACAGGGGGCCGGTTACGAGCAGTACTTC. Translated, it gives CASSPQGAGYEQYF.

V gene TRBV6-5 combines with J gene TRBJ2-1, with TRBD2 identical over 8 bases. The CDR3 runs to 13 residues. Germline CDR1 reads MNHEY; CDR2 reads SVGAGI. The junction had 4 bases not matched to a gene; V was cut back by 8 bases and J by 4 bases. The CDR3 coding sequence is TGTGCCAGCTACAGCGGGGGTTACAATGAGCAGTTCTTC. Translation gives CASYSGGYNEQFF.

The genes are TRBV29-1 and TRBJ2-7, with 9 positions matching TRBD1. Germline CDR1 reads SQVTM; CDR2 reads ANQGSEA. The CDR3 has 14 amino acids. V lost 6 bases to trimming and J lost 1 base; unmatched junction nucleotides: 7. The CDR3 DNA reads as TGCAGCGTCCTCCGGGACAGGGATTCCTACGAGCAGTACTTC. Its protein is CSVLRDRDSYEQYF.

The V and J genes are TRBV4-2 and TRBJ1-1; D gene unclear. CDR3 size: 15 residues. Germline CDR1 and CDR2: LGHNA and YNFKEQ. V lost 0 bases, J lost 1 base, and 9 bases lay in between. The CDR3 region is CASSQDWRKNTEAFF. In nucleotides, the CDR3 is TGTGCCAGCAGCCAAGATTGGCGGAAGAACACTGAAGCTTTCTTT.

The chain has TRBV5-1 and TRBJ2-7; 11 bases match TRBD1. CDR1 SGHRS and CDR2 YFSETQ come from the germline V gene. V lost 1 base and J lost 5; bases outside the gene matches: 2. CDR3 size: 14 residues. The CDR3 is CASSLRTGGDEQYF. Here the CDR3 DNA reads TGCGCCAGCAGCTTGCGGACAGGGGGCGACGAGCAGTACTTC.

This sequence joins TRBV6-1 and TRBJ2-1; D gene uncertain. CDR3 length equals 14 residues. CDR1 and CDR2 (germline): MNHNS, SASEGT. The V end was cut by 0 bases, the J end by 4 bases, with 7 bases between. The CDR3, as DNA: TGTGCCAGCAGTGAAGCGAGTAGGTACAATGAGCAGTTCTTC. Residues: CASSEASRYNEQFF.

The chain is built from TRBV30 and TRBJ2-5; D not certain. Trimming removed 0 bases at V and 5 bases at J, with 4 bases between. Germline loops: CDR1 GTSNPN, CDR2 SVGIG (reference sequence). CDR3 length: 11 residues. The CDR3 here is CAWSVQETQYF. The CDR3 region has the DNA TGTGCCTGGAGTGTACAGGAGACCCAGTACTTC.

The rearrangement uses TRBV15 and TRBJ2-6, with D hard to call. The CDR3 length is 15 residues. The V and J ends lost 2 bases and 1 base respectively, with 6 bases between them. In germline, CDR1 is LNHNV, CDR2 YYDKDF (reference sequence). CDR3 sequence reads: CATSRPVSGANVLTF. DNA of the CDR3: TGTGCCACCAGCAGACCTGTGTCTGGGGCCAACGTCCTGACTTTC.

The chain employs TRBV19 and TRBJ2-1, with a possible D match to TRBD2 (5 bases). Germline V gives CDR1 LNHDA, CDR2 SQIVND (reference sequence). The V end lost 3 bases, the J end lost 6 bases, and 6 bases lay between the germline ends. The CDR3 spans 12 residues. The CDR3 here is CASSIGGNEQFF. CDR3 sequence (DNA): TGTGCCAGTAGTATTGGAGGCAATGAGCAGTTCTTC.

The chain joins TRBV7-2 to TRBJ1-1, with D unresolved. CDR3 length equals 15 residues. Trimming left V 1 base short and J 1 base short, with 10 bases between. CDR1 is SGHTA and CDR2 is FQGNSA in the germline V gene. The CDR3 coding sequence is TGTGCCAGCAGCTTAGTTGTGAATACGAACACTGAAGCTTTCTTT. Translating it yields CASSLVVNTNTEAFF.

The rearrangement uses TRBV5-5 and TRBJ2-2, with D possibly TRBD1 on 5 matching bases. CDR3 length: 15 amino acids. The germline gives CDR1 SGHKS, CDR2 YYEKEE (reference sequence). V lost 2 bases and J 7 bases, leaving 15 bases between the germline ends. DNA for the CDR3: TGTGCCAGCAGCTTTAGGGGCGCGCCTTTCGGGGAGCTGTTTTTT. It translates to CASSFRGAPFGELFF. The variable domain in full, completed from reference TRBV5-5 and TRBJ2-2, reads DAGVTQSPTHLIKTRGQQVTLRCSPISGHKSVSWYQQVLGQGPQFIFQYYEKEERGRGNFPDRFSARQFPNYSSELNVNALLLGDSALYLCASSFRGAPFGELFFGEGSRLTVL.

The rearrangement joins TRBV18 to TRBJ1-1, with D perhaps TRBD1 (5 bases). Deletions cut 0 bases from V and 4 bases from J, with 12 bases between. The CDR3 contains 15 residues. Germline V CDR1 and CDR2: KGHSH, LQKENI. The DNA of the CDR3 is TGTGCCAGCTCACCACCGGTGATCAGGGCCACTGAAGCTTTCTTT. Translated, it gives CASSPPVIRATEAFF.

The chain employs TRBV5-1 and TRBJ2-3, with 7 nucleotides matching TRBD2. J was trimmed by 1 base and V by 5 bases; bases with no gene match: 4. Germline V gene lookup returns CDR1 SGHRS and CDR2 YFSETQ. This CDR3 has 14 amino acids. The DNA of the CDR3 is TGCGCCAGCAGAGGGCTAGCGGGCACAGATACGCAGTATTTT. Its protein product is CASRGLAGTDTQYF.

CDR3 sequence reads: CASSYSGGRTGELFF. The CDR3 nucleotides are TGTGCCAGCAGTTACTCCGGGGGGCGCACCGGGGAGCTGTTTTTT. The rearrangement joins TRBV6-5 to TRBJ2-2, with D maybe TRBD2 (7 bases). Germline V gene lookup returns CDR1 MNHEY and CDR2 SVGAGI. Trimming left V 0 bases short and J 4 bases short, with 9 bases between. There are 15 residues in the CDR3.

This clone has a single count. The V and J genes are TRBV5-1 and TRBJ2-2, with D tentatively TRBD2 (6 bases). Germline CDR1 reads SGHRS; CDR2 reads YFSETQ. CDR3 length: 15 residues. Trimming cost V 5 bases and J 4 bases, with 15 bases left between them. The CDR3 nucleotides are TGCGCCAGCAGAATAGCGGACCCGAGCACCGGGGAGCTGTTTTTT. As protein: CASRIADPSTGELFF.

The rearrangement joins TRBV7-2 to TRBJ2-5; 7 nucleotides align to TRBD1. Germline values: CDR1 SGHTA, CDR2 FQGNSA. This CDR3 is built from 15 residues. V lost 4 bases, J lost 5 bases, and 10 bases stayed unmatched. The chain's CDR3 is CASSSSGQTRETQYF. The CDR3 DNA reads TGTGCCAGCAGCTCCTCGGGACAGACGAGGGAGACCCAGTACTTC.